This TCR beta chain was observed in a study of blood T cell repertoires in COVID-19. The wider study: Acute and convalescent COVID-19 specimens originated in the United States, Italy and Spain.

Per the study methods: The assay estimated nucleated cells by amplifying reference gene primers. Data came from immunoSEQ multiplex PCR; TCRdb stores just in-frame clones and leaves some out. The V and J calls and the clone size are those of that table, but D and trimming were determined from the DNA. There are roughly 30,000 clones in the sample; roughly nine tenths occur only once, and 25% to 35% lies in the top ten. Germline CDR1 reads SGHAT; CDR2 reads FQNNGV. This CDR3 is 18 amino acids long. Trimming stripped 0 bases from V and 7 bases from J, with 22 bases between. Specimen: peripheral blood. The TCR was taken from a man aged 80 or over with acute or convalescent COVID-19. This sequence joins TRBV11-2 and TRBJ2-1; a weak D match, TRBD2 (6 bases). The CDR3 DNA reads TGTGCCAGCAGCTTAGACACGGCCGCGGGAAGAAGATCAAATGAGCAGTTCTTC. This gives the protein CASSLDTAAGRRSNEQFF.